This T cell receptor (beta chain) was captured in a study of T cells after yellow fever vaccination. Study information: Fractions of low cell number were prepared using SMART-Seq v4 Ultra Low Input. Notes on the study in general: One caveat is that FACS-sorted repertoires could contain abundant clonotypes contaminating from the bulk population. Some clonotypes, a small share, were shared between CD4 and CD8 compartments.

Researchers made TCR cDNA using 5'RACE template switching, and this step added a universal primer site and UMIs. MiXCR was run by TCRdb on the 5' RACE reads, yielding one entry per CDR3 protein. The repertoire holds almost 600,000 distinct CDR3 sequences, with about 14% as singletons. Germline assignment: CDR1 SGDLS and CDR2 YYNGEE. This CDR3 contains 14 residues. V was pared by 1 base and J by 3 bases, with 4 bases of the junction left unmatched. This clonotype has only a few counts. What it binds is not known. The material sequenced was PBMCs, taken on the day of the yellow fever booster vaccination. This TCR was sampled from a man aged 25-40 years who received the YFV17D yellow fever vaccine. V is TRBV9 and J is TRBJ2-7; 7 nucleotides align to TRBD2. The DNA of the CDR3 is TGTGCCAGCAGCGTATGGGCTAGCGGCTACGAGCAGTACTTC. Translating it yields CASSVWASGYEQYF.